These 10 T cell receptor beta chains originate from one sample sequenced in a study of cytomegalovirus exposure and HLA in healthy donors (dated by TCRdb to 2016 to 2017). Library construction relied on the immunoSEQ multiplex PCR assay. For the multiplex PCR, a mixture combining 60 forward primers for TCR Vbeta segments and 13 reverse primers for TCR Jbeta segments was used. The source is immuneACCESS, and TCRdb retained only in-frame sequences with V and J called. Part of the clones is not carried over; for the studies checked, unresolved V genes explain less than half of this, and the remainder is unexplained. Present in this sample are 190,000 or so clones, 82% of which were seen just once. 0.098% of the sample lies in the top ten. The sequencing sample was made of PBMCs. These receptors were taken from a boy aged 2 to 10 in good health and CMV-seronegative.

The rearrangement links TRBV4-1 to TRBJ1-3; 9 bases agree with TRBD1. The CDR3 covers 20 residues. V was pared by 0 bases and J by 2 bases, with 14 bases of the junction left unmatched. CDR1 is MGHRA, CDR2 YSYEKL, per germline. Here the CDR3 DNA reads TGCGCCAGCAGCCAAGAGGCCGGGACAGGGAGGAAGGTAACTGGAAACACCATATATTTT. Translated: CASSQEAGTGRKVTGNTIYF.

The gene calls are TRBV7-2 and TRBJ2-3; D is uncertain. This CDR3 is built from 12 residues. V lost 5 bases and J 3 bases, leaving 6 bases between the germline ends. Germline V gene lookup returns CDR1 SGHTA and CDR2 FQGNSA. The DNA for the CDR3 is TGTGCCAGCAGCAGTACTACAGATACGCAGTATTTT. Encoded protein: CASSSTTDTQYF.

V and J are TRBV19 and TRBJ1-1; tentative D call: TRBD1 (5 bases). With 6 bases removed from V and 0 bases from J, the gap between germline ends came to 20 bases. Germline-derived CDR1 and CDR2 are LNHDA and SQIVND (reference sequence). The CDR3 loop spans 17 amino acids. This CDR3 is CASRPSWGLRMNTEAFF. CDR3 DNA sequence: TGTGCCAGTAGGCCCTCCTGGGGACTCAGAATGAACACTGAAGCTTTCTTT.

This chain links TRBV14 with TRBJ2-7; D is possibly TRBD2 (6 bases). CDR3 size: 16 residues. V was trimmed by 3 bases and J by 2 bases, leaving 17 bases between them. CDR1 and CDR2 (germline): SGHDN, FVKESK. The chain's CDR3 is CASSHERRAPPYEQYF. The CDR3, as DNA: TGTGCCAGCAGCCACGAGAGGAGGGCACCCCCCTACGAGCAGTACTTC.

As DNA, the CDR3 is TGTGCCAGCACCCAGGACAGATACACAGATACGCAGTATTTT. Translated, it gives CASTQDRYTDTQYF. The chain has TRBV6-6 and TRBJ2-3, with D possibly TRBD1 on 6 matching bases. Trimming took off 7 bases at V and 2 bases at J, with 13 bases between the two ends. In germline, CDR1 is MNHNY, CDR2 SVGAGI (reference sequence). The CDR3 extends over 14 amino acids.

The chain couples TRBV7-9 to TRBJ1-1, with D perhaps TRBD1 (5 bases). The V end was cut by 5 bases, the J end by 7 bases, with 14 bases between. The CDR3 has 13 amino acids. Germline values: CDR1 SEHNR, CDR2 FQNEAQ (reference sequence). As DNA, the CDR3 is TGTGCCAGCAGCCGCGATTGGGGCCTTGAAGCTTTCTTT. It encodes CASSRDWGLEAFF.

The rearrangement uses TRBV6-4 and TRBJ1-6; D call uncertain. The CDR3 covers 15 residues. Germline CDR1 and CDR2: MRHNA and SNTAGT. Trimming took off 4 bases at V and 11 bases at J, with 18 bases between the two ends. CDR3 in amino acids: CASSALAAPRAPLHF. The CDR3 DNA follows: TGTGCCAGCAGTGCCCTCGCCGCCCCGCGTGCACCCCTCCACTTT.

This clone was seen a single time. V gene TRBV5-4 combines with J gene TRBJ2-5; 11 positions agree with TRBD2. The V gene's germline CDR1 is SGHNT and CDR2 YYREEE (reference sequence). V lost 4 bases and J lost 4; bases outside the gene matches: 6. The CDR3 extends over 15 amino acids. The CDR3 DNA follows: TGTGCCAGCAGCCCGGGACTAGCGGCTGGAGAGACCCAGTACTTC. Encoded protein: CASSPGLAAGETQYF.

The chain is built from TRBV6-6 and TRBJ1-1, with 7 bases aligning to TRBD1. V shed 5 bases, J shed 5 bases, and the junction held 8 bases outside the gene matches. The CDR3 extends over 14 amino acids. The germline gives CDR1 MNHNY, CDR2 SVGAGI (reference sequence). CDR3 sequence reads: CASSPQETGTEAFF. The CDR3 bases are TGTGCCAGCAGTCCCCAGGAGACAGGGACTGAAGCTTTCTTT.

The chain links TRBV7-9 to TRBJ1-4, with 10 bases that match TRBD1. The CDR3 has 15 amino acids. CDR1 is SEHNR, CDR2 FQNEAQ, per germline (reference sequence). The V gene end was trimmed by 3 bases and the J gene end by 7 bases; junction bases not matched to a gene: 5. CDR3 coding DNA: TGTGCCAGCAGCTTGGGGGACAGGGGCTCTGAAAAACTGTTTTTT. Its translation: CASSLGDRGSEKLFF.